The 9 T cell receptor beta chains below all came from one sample that was sequenced in a study of long-term antiretroviral therapy in people with HIV. Samples were assayed with immunoSEQ v3.0 at survey level. Sequenced by immunoSEQ multiplex PCR; TCRdb stores in-frame clones only, minus some. The data show roughly 28,000 clones, 82% seen once. The sequencing used unsorted PBMCs, collected 2.9 years after starting antiretroviral therapy. Source of these receptors: a man aged 45-65 years with HIV.

This chain links TRBV7-9 with TRBJ2-7, with 8 bases lining up with TRBD1. Germline CDR1 SEHNR, CDR2 FQNEAQ (reference sequence). The length of the CDR3 is 15 residues. V was clipped by 3 bases and J by 3 bases; unmatched bases: 7. CDR3 sequence: CASSLGQGADYEQYF. The CDR3 DNA follows: TGTGCCAGCAGCTTGGGGCAGGGGGCGGACTACGAGCAGTACTTC.

The V call is TRBV7-9, the J call TRBJ2-1; 9 nucleotides match TRBD1. The V and J ends lost 2 bases and 4 bases, in that order; junction bases with no gene match: 9. The germline gives CDR1 SEHNR, CDR2 FQNEAQ (reference sequence). The CDR3 spans 17 residues. The CDR3 loop is CASSLPLDRGGYNEQFF. CDR3 DNA: TGTGCCAGCAGCTTACCCTTGGACAGGGGAGGATACAATGAGCAGTTCTTC.

In its sample, this clone was seen once. This chain links TRBV10-2 with TRBJ2-1; 15 bases map to TRBD2. V shed 5 bases and J 4 bases; nucleotides not matched to a gene: 6. Germline CDR1 WSHSY, CDR2 SAAADI. The CDR3 runs 17 residues. The CDR3 nucleotides read TGCGCCAGCAGTCGGACTAGCGGGGGGGCGCTGTACAATGAGCAGTTCTTC. Its translation is CASSRTSGGALYNEQFF.

V and J are TRBV10-3 and TRBJ1-2; D gene ambiguous. Germline CDR1 and CDR2: ENHRY and SYGVKD. The germline V and J ends were trimmed by 4 bases and 2 bases, with 8 bases remaining between them. This CDR3 spans 13 amino acids. CDR3 in DNA: TGTGCCATCAGTGTTTCAGACAACTATGGCTACACCTTC. Protein sequence: CAISVSDNYGYTF.

V is TRBV7-3 and J is TRBJ1-2; a possible D gene is TRBD1 (5 bases). V lost 5 bases and J 4 bases, leaving 11 bases between the germline ends. The CDR3 spans 13 residues. Germline V lookup: CDR1 SGHTA, CDR2 FQGTGA. CDR3 in amino acids: CASSPGGAYGYTF. DNA for the CDR3: TGTGCCAGCAGCCCTGGTGGGGCCTATGGCTACACCTTC.

V is TRBV27 and J is TRBJ1-6; D is unclear. Germline V gives CDR1 MNHEY, CDR2 SMNVEV (reference sequence). This CDR3 region has 15 residues. V was cut by 6 bases and J by 4 bases, with 13 bases left in between. The CDR3 nucleotides are TGTGCCAGCAGCCCCACCATGAATTATAATTCACCCCTCCACTTT. Amino acids: CASSPTMNYNSPLHF.

The V and J genes are TRBV15 and TRBJ2-5; 8 bases are a match to TRBD2. Per germline, CDR1 LNHNV and CDR2 YYDKDF (reference sequence). The trim removed 3 bases at V and 5 bases at J, leaving 8 bases unmatched. This CDR3 contains 15 residues. The CDR3 here is CATSSRGGRAETQYF. As DNA, the CDR3 is TGTGCCACCAGCAGCCGGGGGGGCCGGGCGGAGACCCAGTACTTC.

Only one count was recorded for this clone. The CDR3 DNA reads TGCGCCAGCAGCCCCGGCACAGGGCGGGGGACAGATACGCAGTATTTT. It is translated as CASSPGTGRGTDTQYF. The chain joins TRBV4-1 to TRBJ2-3, with D perhaps matching TRBD2 (7 bases). With 4 bases removed from V and 3 bases from J, the gap between germline ends came to 17 bases. CDR1 and CDR2 (germline): MGHRA, YSYEKL. There are 16 residues in the CDR3.

The chain carries TRBV14 and TRBJ2-7; 9 nucleotides align to TRBD1. CDR1 is SGHDN, CDR2 FVKESK, per germline. The ends lost 0 bases at V and 5 bases at J; junction bases unmatched: 17. CDR3 length: 19 amino acids. CDR3 residues: CASSQDRWGQGTFRDEQYF. CDR3 coding DNA: TGTGCCAGCAGCCAAGATCGGTGGGGACAGGGTACATTCAGAGACGAGCAGTACTTC.